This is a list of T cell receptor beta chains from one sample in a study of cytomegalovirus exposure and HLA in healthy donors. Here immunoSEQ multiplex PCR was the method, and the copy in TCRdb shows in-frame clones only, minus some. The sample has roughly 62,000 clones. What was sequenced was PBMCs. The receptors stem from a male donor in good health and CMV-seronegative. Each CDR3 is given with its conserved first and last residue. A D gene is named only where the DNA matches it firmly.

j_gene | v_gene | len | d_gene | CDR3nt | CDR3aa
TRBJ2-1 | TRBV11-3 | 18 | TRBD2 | TGTGCCAGCAGCTTAGATCAGGGTGGGACTAGCGGGGCGAATGAGCAGTTCTTC | CASSLDQGGTSGANEQFF
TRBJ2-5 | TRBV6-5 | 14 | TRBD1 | TGTGCCAGCACCCGGACAGGGAGAGGGGAGACCCAGTACTTC | CASTRTGRGETQYF
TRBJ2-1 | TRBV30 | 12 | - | TGTGCCTGGGGGGCCAACGACAATGAGCAGTTCTTC | CAWGANDNEQFF
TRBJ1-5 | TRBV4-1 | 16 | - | TGCGCCAGCAGCCAAGATGGGGGGATCGGCAATCAGCCCCAGCATTTT | CASSQDGGIGNQPQHF
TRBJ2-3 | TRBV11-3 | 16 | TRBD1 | TGTGCCAGCAGCTTGACCTGGGACAGAGGGATCCCCACGCAGTATTTT | CASSLTWDRGIPTQYF
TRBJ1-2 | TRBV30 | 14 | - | TGTGCCTGGCTCATCAGGGGCGGGGGCTATGGCTACACCTTC | CAWLIRGGGYGYTF
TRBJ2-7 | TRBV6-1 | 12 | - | TGTGCCAGCTATGACCTGCCAGGAGGGGTATACTTC | CASYDLPGGVYF
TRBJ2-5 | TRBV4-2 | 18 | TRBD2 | TGTGCCAGCAGCTCCGTTAGTAGCGGGGGGCCCCTGCAAGAGACCCAGTACTTC | CASSSVSSGGPLQETQYF
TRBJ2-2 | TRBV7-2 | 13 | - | TGTGCCAGCAGCAACACAGGGACCGGGGAGCTGTTTTTT | CASSNTGTGELFF
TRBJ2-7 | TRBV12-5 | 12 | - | TGTGCTAGTGGGACAGGTGCCTACGAGCAGTACTTC | CASGTGAYEQYF
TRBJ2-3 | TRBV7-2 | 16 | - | TGTGCCAGCAGCTTACGACTGGCGGGTAGCACAGATACGCAGTATTTT | CASSLRLAGSTDTQYF
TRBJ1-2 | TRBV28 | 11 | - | TGTGCCAGCAGGCGAGGAGGTGGCTACACCTTC | CASRRGGGYTF
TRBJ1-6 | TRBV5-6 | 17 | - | TGTGCCAGCAGCGTGAGGAGTACGGGACTCTATAATTCACCCCTCCACTTT | CASSVRSTGLYNSPLHF
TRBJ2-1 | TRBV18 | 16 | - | TGTGCCAGCTCACCTACGTCGACAGGCCTTGGGAATGAGCAGTTCTTC | CASSPTSTGLGNEQFF
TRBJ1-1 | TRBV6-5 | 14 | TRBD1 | TGTGCCAGCCAGGGACAGAGCCGACGAGGTGAAGCTTTCTTT | CASQGQSRRGEAFF
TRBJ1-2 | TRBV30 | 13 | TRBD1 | TGTGCCTGGAGCCCTGGGACAGACGTTGGCTACACCTTC | CAWSPGTDVGYTF
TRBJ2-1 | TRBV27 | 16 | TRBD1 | TGTGCCAGCAGGGGGACAGGGCTTAACCCCTACAATGAGCAGTTCTTC | CASRGTGLNPYNEQFF
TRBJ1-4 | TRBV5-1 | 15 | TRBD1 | TGCGCCAGCAGGTCCGGGGACAGTGCTAAGGAAAAACTGTTTTTT | CASRSGDSAKEKLFF
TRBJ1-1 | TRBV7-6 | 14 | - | TGTGCCAGCAGCTTAGACACCTTGAACACTGAAGCTTTCTTT | CASSLDTLNTEAFF
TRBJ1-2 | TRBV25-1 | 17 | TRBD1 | TGTGCCAGCAGTCCCTCGGGACAGGGGGCCGCTAACTATGGCTACACCTTC | CASSPSGQGAANYGYTF
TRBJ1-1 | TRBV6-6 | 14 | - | TGTGCCAGCAGTTACGGCCAGGCCCCCAAAGAAGCTTTCTTT | CASSYGQAPKEAFF
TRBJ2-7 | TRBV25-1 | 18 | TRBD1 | TGTGCCAGCAGTGAGCCAAACCTTTACAGGGGGATGGGCTACGAGCAGTACTTC | CASSEPNLYRGMGYEQYF
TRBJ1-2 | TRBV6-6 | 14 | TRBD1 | TGTGCCAGCAGCTACGGGGGACAGAGCTATGGCTACACCTTC | CASSYGGQSYGYTF
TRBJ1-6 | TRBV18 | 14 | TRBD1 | TGTGCCAGCTCACTAACCGGGACAGGCTCACCCCTCCACTTT | CASSLTGTGSPLHF
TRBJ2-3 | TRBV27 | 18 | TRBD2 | TGTGCCAGCAGTCTCTCCACTTTAGCGGGGGCGCACACAGATACGCAGTATTTT | CASSLSTLAGAHTDTQYF
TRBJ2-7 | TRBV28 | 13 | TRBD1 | TGTGCCAGCAAATTGGGACAGGAATACGAGCAGTACTTC | CASKLGQEYEQYF
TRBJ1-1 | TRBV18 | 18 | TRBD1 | TGTGCCAGCTCACCAGGGGAGTTGACAGGGGGTAGGAACACTGAAGCTTTCTTT | CASSPGELTGGRNTEAFF
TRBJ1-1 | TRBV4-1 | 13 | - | TGCGCCAGCAGCCATGCGGGGGCCGGTGAAGCTTTCTTT | CASSHAGAGEAFF
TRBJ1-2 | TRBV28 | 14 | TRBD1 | TGTGCCAGCAGCTCCGGACAGGGGACTTACGGCTACACCTTC | CASSSGQGTYGYTF
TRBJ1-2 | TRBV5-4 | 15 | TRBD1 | TGTGCCAGCACCCTTCAGGACAGGGCTTCATATGGCTACACCTTC | CASTLQDRASYGYTF
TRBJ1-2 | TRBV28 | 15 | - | TGTGCCAGCTGGGCAATTGGTGCACTTAACTATGGCTACACCTTC | CASWAIGALNYGYTF
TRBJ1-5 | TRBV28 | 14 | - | TGTGCCAGCAGTCAAAACAGGGTAAATCAGCCCCAGCATTTT | CASSQNRVNQPQHF
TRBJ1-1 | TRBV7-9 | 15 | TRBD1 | TGTGCCAGCAGCTTAGGCGGGACAGGGGGGACTGAAGCTTTCTTT | CASSLGGTGGTEAFF
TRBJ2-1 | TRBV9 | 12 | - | TGTGCCAGCAGCGAGAGCGGCAATGAGCAGTTCTTC | CASSESGNEQFF
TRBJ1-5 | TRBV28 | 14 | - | TGTGCCAGCAGTTTGGCGGGGGGGAATCAGCCCCAGCATTTT | CASSLAGGNQPQHF
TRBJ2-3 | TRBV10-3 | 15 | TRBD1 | TGTGCCATCAGAAGGGGACAGGGGGACGCAGATACGCAGTATTTT | CAIRRGQGDADTQYF
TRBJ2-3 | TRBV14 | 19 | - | TGTGCCAGCAGCCAAAGGTTAACGGGGGACGGAGGGCCCACAGATACGCAGTATTTT | CASSQRLTGDGGPTDTQYF
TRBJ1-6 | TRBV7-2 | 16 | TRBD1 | TGTGCCAGCAGCTCCCGCCCCCCAGGGGGTGACTCACCCCTCCACTTT | CASSSRPPGGDSPLHF
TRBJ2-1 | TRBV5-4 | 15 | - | TGTGCCAGCAGCTTGGGGGCCCACCTAAACAATGAGCAGTTCTTC | CASSLGAHLNNEQFF
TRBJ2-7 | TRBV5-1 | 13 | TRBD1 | TGCGCCAGCCAGGGACAGGGGGCAGGGGAGCAGTACTTC | CASQGQGAGEQYF